This T cell receptor (beta chain) was documented in a study of response to subunit inactivated influenza vaccine. Per germline, CDR1 KGHDR and CDR2 SFDVKD. The CDR3 length is 14 residues. V gave up 5 bases and J gave up 4 bases, with 11 bases separating them. TCRdb re-called the RT-PCR reads through MiXCR, storing one row per CDR3 protein. In the table there are 150,000 to 200,000 distinct CDR3 sequences, around a tenth of which are singletons. The sequenced sample was CD8+ T cells sorted from PBMCs, obtained less than 30 months after vaccination. This clonotype originated in a man aged 50 to 75 who received an inactivated influenza vaccine. The genes are TRBV24-1 and TRBJ2-1; D may match TRBD1 or TRBD2 (6 bases each). The CDR3 protein is CATSGQDYYNEQFF. CDR3 nucleotide sequence: TGTGCCACCAGTGGACAGGACTATTACAATGAGCAGTTCTTC.